Below are 28 T cell receptor beta chains sequenced from a single sample in a study of blood T cell repertoires in COVID-19. Using immunoSEQ multiplex PCR, the repertoire was profiled, and TCRdb retains in-frame clones only, with some absent. The profile shows 150,000 to 200,000 clones, approximately 90% of them singletons. Sequenced input: peripheral blood. The receptors were gathered from a human donor in a cohort sampled during active COVID-19.

The chain employs TRBV5-6 and TRBJ2-3; D is undetermined. V lost 1 base to trimming and J lost 0 bases, with 3 bases between them. This CDR3 has 13 residues. Looked up from germline, CDR1 is SGHDT and CDR2 is YYEEEE. Written as DNA, the CDR3 is TGTGCCAGCAGCTTGACTAGCACAGATACGCAGTATTTT. Amino acid sequence: CASSLTSTDTQYF.

The CDR3 DNA follows: TGTGCCAGCAGCCGAGGAAGCCCCAGGACAGCCTATTACAATGAGCAGTTCTTC. It is translated as CASSRGSPRTAYYNEQFF. The V call is TRBV27, the J call TRBJ2-1, with TRBD1 as a possible D gene (6 bases). Germline assignment: CDR1 MNHEY and CDR2 SMNVEV (reference sequence). V lost 6 bases and J lost 4, with 25 bases in between. This CDR3 has 18 amino acids.

The gene calls are TRBV4-1 and TRBJ1-5; the D gene is possibly TRBD1 (5 bases). V gave up 1 base and J gave up 7 bases, with 8 bases separating them. The CDR3 runs 13 residues. Germline loops: CDR1 MGHRA, CDR2 YSYEKL. The chain's CDR3 is CASSQGRGQPQHF. CDR3 sequence (DNA): TGCGCCAGCAGCCAAGGGAGGGGACAGCCCCAGCATTTT.

The chain recombines TRBV28 with TRBJ2-7; 15 nucleotides match TRBD2. V lost 5 bases and J lost 7; bases outside the gene matches: 18. This CDR3 is 19 amino acids long. From germline, CDR1 is MDHEN and CDR2 SYDVKM. In DNA form, the CDR3 reads TGTGCCAGCAGTCGAATCGCAACCGGGACTAGCGGGAGGCCCCCGGAGCAGTACTTC. This encodes CASSRIATGTSGRPPEQYF.

The chain combines TRBV5-4 with TRBJ1-1; D call uncertain. The CDR3 extends over 15 amino acids. V shed 4 bases and J shed 4 bases, with 17 bases lying between them. Germline values: CDR1 SGHNT, CDR2 YYREEE (reference sequence). CDR3 amino acids: CASSASRGSRTEAFF. The CDR3 DNA is TGTGCCAGCAGCGCCTCTCGCGGATCCCGCACTGAAGCTTTCTTT.

V usage is TRBV3-1 (or the pseudogene TRBV3-2) and J usage is TRBJ1-1; 8 nucleotides agree with TRBD1. The germline CDR1 and CDR2 sequences are LGHDT and YNNKEL (reference sequence). This CDR3 has 14 residues. The ends lost 7 bases at V and 1 base at J; junction bases unmatched: 5. The CDR3 loop reads CASTPGQANTEAFF. As DNA, the CDR3 is TGTGCCAGCACCCCGGGACAGGCGAACACTGAAGCTTTCTTT.

The gene calls are TRBV29-1 and TRBJ2-1; D may be TRBD1 (6 bases). Trimming took off 3 bases at V and 8 bases at J, with 17 bases between the two ends. This CDR3 spans 14 amino acids. From germline, CDR1 is SQVTM and CDR2 ANQGSEA. CDR3 residues: CSVDMGQGVDEQFF. The CDR3 DNA reads as TGCAGCGTTGATATGGGACAAGGAGTAGATGAGCAGTTCTTC.

The chain carries TRBV28 and TRBJ1-4, with D possibly TRBD1 on 6 matching bases. V was pared by 3 bases and J by 7 bases, with 15 bases between. In germline, CDR1 is MDHEN, CDR2 SYDVKM. This CDR3 comprises 15 residues. The CDR3 sequence is CASSFETGSGEKLFF. DNA for the CDR3: TGTGCCAGCAGTTTCGAGACAGGTTCAGGTGAAAAACTGTTTTTT.

The rearrangement joins TRBV27 to TRBJ2-7; D gene unclear. The germline V gene has CDR1 MNHEY and CDR2 SMNVEV (reference sequence). The V gene lost 3 bases and the J gene lost 0 bases, with 12 bases spanning the gap. The CDR3 runs 15 residues. Here the CDR3 DNA reads TGTGCCAGCAGTTTGAGAGCACTAAGCTCCTACGAGCAGTACTTC. Encoded protein: CASSLRALSSYEQYF.

This chain joins TRBV7-2 and TRBJ2-4; 13 bases fit TRBD2. In germline, CDR1 is SGHTA, CDR2 FQGNSA. V lost 4 bases and J lost 1; bases outside the gene matches: 1. The CDR3 runs 16 residues. CDR3 protein: CASSSTSGGAKNIQYF. In DNA, the CDR3 is TGTGCCAGCAGCTCGACTAGCGGGGGGGCCAAAAACATTCAGTACTTC.

The rearrangement links TRBV7-9 to TRBJ1-4; a possible D gene is TRBD1 (5 bases). V shed 4 bases and J shed 8 bases, with 17 bases lying between them. The V gene's germline CDR1 is SEHNR and CDR2 FQNEAQ (reference sequence). This CDR3 has 15 amino acids. CDR3 sequence: CASSSEQEGREKLFF. DNA of the CDR3: TGTGCCAGCAGCTCGGAACAGGAGGGGAGGGAAAAACTGTTTTTT.

This chain connects TRBV29-1 to TRBJ2-7; possible D gene TRBD2, 6 bases. The CDR3 sequence is 14 residues long. Trimming shortened V by 1 base and J by 0 bases, and 10 bases separated the two germline ends. CDR1 is SQVTM and CDR2 is ANQGSEA in the germline V gene. The CDR3 DNA follows: TGCAGCGTTGAAGGTCTAGCGAACTCCTACGAGCAGTACTTC. Translation: CSVEGLANSYEQYF.

The chain joins TRBV7-9 to TRBJ1-3, with 7 bases lining up with TRBD1. From germline, CDR1 is SEHNR and CDR2 FQNEAQ (reference sequence). The CDR3 has 16 residues. The V segment lost 3 bases and the J segment 2 bases; nucleotides outside the gene matches: 7. The CDR3, as DNA: TGTGCCAGCAGCTTGGGACAGCCAGGACCTGGAAACACCATATATTTT. Amino acids: CASSLGQPGPGNTIYF.

The chain is built from TRBV28 and TRBJ2-4; the D is unclear. The germline CDR1 and CDR2 sequences are MDHEN and SYDVKM. Trimming pared 1 base from V and 8 bases from J, leaving 9 bases between. The CDR3 covers 13 residues. CDR3 amino acids: CASSLSSRDIQYF. The DNA of the CDR3 is TGTGCCAGCAGTTTATCCTCTCGGGACATTCAGTACTTC.

The table lists this clone with a count of one. V usage is TRBV10-3 and J usage is TRBJ1-2; D not resolved. Germline V gives CDR1 ENHRY, CDR2 SYGVKD. The CDR3 runs 10 residues. Trimming shortened V by 8 bases and J by 8 bases, and 9 bases separated the two germline ends. As DNA, the CDR3 is TGTGCCATCTATGAGAAGGGCTACACCTTC. Translated: CAIYEKGYTF.

The chain recombines TRBV3-1 (or the pseudogene TRBV3-2) with TRBJ1-6; D remains unclear. Trimming stripped 2 bases from V and 5 bases from J, with 7 bases between. Germline V gives CDR1 LGHDT, CDR2 YNNKEL (reference sequence). This CDR3 region has 14 residues. Written as DNA, the CDR3 is TGTGCCAGCAGCCAAAAACAAAATAATTCACCCCTCCACTTT. This translates into CASSQKQNNSPLHF.

In this sample, this clone turned up once. The chain carries TRBV4-3 and TRBJ1-1, with a tentative D call TRBD1 (5 bases). There are 14 residues in the CDR3. Germline V lookup: CDR1 LGHNA, CDR2 YSLEER. Trimming removed 4 bases from V and 1 base from J, with 10 bases in between. Here the CDR3 reads CASSRLGANTEAFF. CDR3 bases: TGCGCCAGCAGCCGGCTAGGGGCGAACACTGAAGCTTTCTTT.

V and J are TRBV4-3 and TRBJ2-7; TRBD1 matches 9 bases. Germline lookup yields CDR1 LGHNA and CDR2 YSLEER. The junction had 13 bases not matched to a gene; V was cut back by 4 bases and J by 6 bases. The CDR3 is 16 residues long. CDR3 in DNA: TGCGCCAGCAGCCGCACACCGGGACAGGGTTTTCGCGAGCAGTACTTC. Amino acids: CASSRTPGQGFREQYF.

This clone turned up a few times. The CDR3 here is CASRAGLFNQPQHF. DNA for the CDR3: TGTGCCAGCAGGGCGGGACTCTTCAATCAGCCCCAGCATTTT. The J gene is TRBJ1-5, the V gene TRBV28; weak D call: TRBD1 (5 bases). The CDR3 is made up of 14 amino acids. Trimming left V 6 bases short and J 3 bases short, with 12 bases between. The germline V gene encodes CDR1 MDHEN and CDR2 SYDVKM.

Here the CDR3 reads CASSPGLAGVFDEQFF. The DNA of the CDR3 is TGTGCCAGCAGCCCAGGACTAGCGGGAGTCTTTGATGAGCAGTTCTTC. This chain joins TRBV9 and TRBJ2-1; TRBD2 matches 13 bases. The germline V gene encodes CDR1 SGDLS and CDR2 YYNGEE. The CDR3 runs to 16 residues. V lost 4 bases, J lost 8 bases, and 9 bases stayed unmatched.

The CDR3 DNA reads TGTGCCAGCAGCTTAGTCTCTACGGGAGGGGAGACCCAGTACTTC. This sequence encodes CASSLVSTGGETQYF. The rearrangement joins TRBV7-2 to TRBJ2-5; 8 bases are a match to TRBD2. This CDR3 is 15 amino acids long. From germline, CDR1 is SGHTA and CDR2 FQGNSA. The ends lost 1 base at V and 5 bases at J; junction bases unmatched: 6.

The V call is TRBV28, the J call TRBJ1-4; D is unresolved. Germline V lookup: CDR1 MDHEN, CDR2 SYDVKM. The CDR3 extends over 16 amino acids. Between the trimmed V and J ends, which lost 4 bases and 5 bases, there was a span of 17 bases. CDR3 in amino acids: CASSYGLRGANEKLFF. CDR3 sequence (DNA): TGTGCCAGCAGTTACGGGTTGCGGGGAGCAAATGAAAAACTGTTTTTT.

V is TRBV27 and J is TRBJ1-2, with 10 bases fitting TRBD1. The germline CDR1 and CDR2 sequences are MNHEY and SMNVEV (reference sequence). The J segment lost 7 bases and the V segment lost 8 bases, leaving 7 bases of the junction unmatched. There are 13 residues in the CDR3. CDR3 amino acids: CASSLTGGFGYTF. The DNA of the CDR3 is TGTGCCAGCTCCTTGACAGGGGGCTTTGGCTACACCTTC.

V is TRBV24-1 and J is TRBJ2-2; the D gene is possibly TRBD2 (6 bases). The CDR3 covers 16 residues. V lost 4 bases to trimming and J lost 6 bases, with 17 bases between them. The V gene's germline CDR1 is KGHDR and CDR2 SFDVKD. The DNA for the CDR3 is TGTGCCACCAGTGACCCCGGGACGCGGGGCGCCGGGGAGCTGTTTTTT. Its translation: CATSDPGTRGAGELFF.

The table lists this clone with a count of one. V usage is TRBV28 and J usage is TRBJ2-3; 13 bases are a match to TRBD2. The CDR3 consists of 18 residues. The V and J ends lost 5 bases and 0 bases, in that order; junction bases with no gene match: 8. Germline lookup yields CDR1 MDHEN and CDR2 SYDVKM. This CDR3 reads CASSPWTSGSESTDTQYF. CDR3 nucleotide sequence: TGTGCCAGCAGTCCATGGACTAGCGGGAGCGAGAGCACAGATACGCAGTATTTT.

The chain has TRBV9 and TRBJ2-7; 8 bases agree with TRBD1. CDR3 length equals 14 residues. In germline, CDR1 is SGDLS, CDR2 YYNGEE. Trimming cost V 4 bases and J 0 bases; bases outside gene matches: 3. This CDR3 reads CASSKQGDSYEQYF. CDR3 nucleotide sequence: TGTGCCAGCAGCAAACAGGGGGACTCCTACGAGCAGTACTTC.

This chain joins TRBV5-4 and TRBJ2-1, with D perhaps TRBD1 (6 bases). Germline values: CDR1 SGHNT, CDR2 YYREEE (reference sequence). The length of the CDR3 is 14 residues. Trimming shortened V by 4 bases and J by 6 bases, and 14 bases separated the two germline ends. CDR3 sequence: CASSLTGGLNEQFF. In DNA form, the CDR3 reads TGTGCCAGCAGCCTTACTGGGGGCCTCAATGAGCAGTTCTTC.

This chain uses TRBV12-5 with TRBJ2-1, with 7 bases lining up with TRBD1. The CDR3 covers 17 residues. The germline CDR1 and CDR2 sequences are LGHNT and FRNRAP. V lost 3 bases and J lost 2; bases outside the gene matches: 10. In DNA form, the CDR3 reads TGTGCTAGTGGTTTTGATCCGACAGGGAGCGCCTACAATGAGCAGTTCTTC. This encodes CASGFDPTGSAYNEQFF. The whole variable domain, remainder taken from reference TRBV12-5 and TRBJ2-1, is DARVTQTPRHKVTEMGQEVTMRCQPILGHNTVFWYRQTMMQGLELLAYFRNRAPLDDSGMPKDRFSAEMPDATLATLKIQPSEPRDSAVYFCASGFDPTGSAYNEQFFGPGTRLTVL.